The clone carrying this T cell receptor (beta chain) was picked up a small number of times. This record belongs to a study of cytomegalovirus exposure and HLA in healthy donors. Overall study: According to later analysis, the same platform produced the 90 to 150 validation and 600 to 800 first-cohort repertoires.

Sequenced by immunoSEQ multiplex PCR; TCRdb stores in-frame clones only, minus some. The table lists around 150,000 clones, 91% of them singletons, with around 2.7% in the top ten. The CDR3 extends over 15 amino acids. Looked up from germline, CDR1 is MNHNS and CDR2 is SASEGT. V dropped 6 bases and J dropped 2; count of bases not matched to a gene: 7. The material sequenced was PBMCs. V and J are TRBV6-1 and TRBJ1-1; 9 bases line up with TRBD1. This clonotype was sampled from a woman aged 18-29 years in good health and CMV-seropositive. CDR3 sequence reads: CASRGWDRANTEAFF. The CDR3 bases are TGTGCCAGCAGGGGATGGGACAGGGCAAACACTGAAGCTTTCTTT.